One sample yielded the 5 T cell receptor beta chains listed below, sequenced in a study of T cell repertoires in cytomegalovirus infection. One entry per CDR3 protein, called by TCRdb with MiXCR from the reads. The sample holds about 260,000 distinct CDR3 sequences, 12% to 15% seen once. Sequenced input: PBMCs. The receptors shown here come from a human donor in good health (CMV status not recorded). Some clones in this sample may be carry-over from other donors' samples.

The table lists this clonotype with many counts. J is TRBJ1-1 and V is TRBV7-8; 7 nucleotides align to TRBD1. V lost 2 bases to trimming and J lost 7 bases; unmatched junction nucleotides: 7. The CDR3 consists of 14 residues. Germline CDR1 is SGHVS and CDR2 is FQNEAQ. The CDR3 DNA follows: TGTGCCAGCAGCTTATATCAAGGACAGGTTGAAGCTTTCTTT. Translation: CASSLYQGQVEAFF.

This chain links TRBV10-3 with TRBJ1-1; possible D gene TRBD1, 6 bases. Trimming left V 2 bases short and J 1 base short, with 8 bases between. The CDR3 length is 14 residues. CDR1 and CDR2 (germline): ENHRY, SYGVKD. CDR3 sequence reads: CAISEAGANTEAFF. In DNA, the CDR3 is TGTGCCATCAGTGAGGCGGGGGCGAACACTGAAGCTTTCTTT.

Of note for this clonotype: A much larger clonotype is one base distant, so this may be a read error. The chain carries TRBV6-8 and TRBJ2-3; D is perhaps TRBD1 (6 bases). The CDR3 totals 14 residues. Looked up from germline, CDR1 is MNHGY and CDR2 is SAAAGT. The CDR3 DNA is TGTCCCAGCAGTGCCGGGACACCGGGGGATACGCAGTATTTT. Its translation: CPSSAGTPGDTQYF.

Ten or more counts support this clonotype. As DNA, the CDR3 is TGTGCCAGCAGCCCGGTGGGGGATAATTCACCCCTCCACTTT. Translating gives CASSPVGDNSPLHF. The rearrangement uses TRBV5-5 and TRBJ1-6; TRBD1 is a possible D gene (5 bases). Germline V gives CDR1 SGHKS, CDR2 YYEKEE (reference sequence). The ends were cut back, 4 bases at V and 5 bases at J, with 10 bases in the middle. The CDR3 sequence is 14 residues long.

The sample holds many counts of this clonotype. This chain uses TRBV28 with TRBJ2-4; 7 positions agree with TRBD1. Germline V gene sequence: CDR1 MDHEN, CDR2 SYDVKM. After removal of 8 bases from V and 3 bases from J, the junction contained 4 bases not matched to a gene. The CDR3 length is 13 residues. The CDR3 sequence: CASYDRDKNIQYF. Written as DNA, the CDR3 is TGTGCCAGCTACGACAGGGACAAAAACATTCAGTACTTC. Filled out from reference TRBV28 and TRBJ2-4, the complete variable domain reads DVKVTQSSRYLVKRTGEKVFLECVQDMDHENMFWYRQDPGLGLRLIYFSYDVKMKEKGDIPEGYSVSREKKERFSLILESASTNQTSMYLCASYDRDKNIQYFGAGTRLSVL.